This TCR beta chain was recorded in a study of CD8 T cells in ankylosing spondylitis. Study conclusions and caveats: A subset of motif variants has previously been described in the synovial fluid and blood of reactive arthritis.

Details on this clonotype: Its antigen is unknown.

Germline CDR1 is SGHTA and CDR2 is FQGNSA. CDR3 length: 15 amino acids. After removal of 5 bases from V and 3 bases from J, the junction contained 7 bases not matched to a gene. MiXCR, applied by TCRdb to the 5' RACE reads, yields one record per CDR3 protein. The sample lists about 130,000 distinct CDR3 sequences, over 7% occurring once. The TCR originated in a male donor with ankylosing spondylitis or in good health (not recorded which). This sequence joins TRBV7-2 and TRBJ1-3, with 7 bases fitting TRBD1. The sequenced sample was blood, either unsorted or a sorted T cell fraction (not recorded which). The CDR3 protein is CASSLQGIRGNTIYF. In DNA form, the CDR3 reads TGTGCCAGCAGCCTACAGGGGATTCGTGGAAACACCATATATTTT.